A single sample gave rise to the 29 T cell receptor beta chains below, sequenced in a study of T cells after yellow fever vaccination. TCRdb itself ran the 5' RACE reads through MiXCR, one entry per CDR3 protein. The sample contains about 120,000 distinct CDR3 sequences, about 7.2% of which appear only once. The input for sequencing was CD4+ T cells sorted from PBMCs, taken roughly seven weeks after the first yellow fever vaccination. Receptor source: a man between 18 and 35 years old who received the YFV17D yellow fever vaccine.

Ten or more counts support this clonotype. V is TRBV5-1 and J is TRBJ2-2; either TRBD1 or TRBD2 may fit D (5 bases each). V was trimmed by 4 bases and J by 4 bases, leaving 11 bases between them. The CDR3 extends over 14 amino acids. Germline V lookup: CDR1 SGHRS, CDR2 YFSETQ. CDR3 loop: CASSPGPSTGELFF. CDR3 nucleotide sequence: TGCGCCAGCAGCCCGGGACCATCCACCGGGGAGCTGTTTTTT. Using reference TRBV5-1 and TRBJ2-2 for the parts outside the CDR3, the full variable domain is KAGVTQTPRYLIKTRGQQVTLSCSPISGHRSVSWYQQTPGQGLQFLFEYFSETQRNKGNFPGRFSGRQFSNSRSEMNVSTLELGDSALYLCASSPGPSTGELFFGEGSRLTVL.

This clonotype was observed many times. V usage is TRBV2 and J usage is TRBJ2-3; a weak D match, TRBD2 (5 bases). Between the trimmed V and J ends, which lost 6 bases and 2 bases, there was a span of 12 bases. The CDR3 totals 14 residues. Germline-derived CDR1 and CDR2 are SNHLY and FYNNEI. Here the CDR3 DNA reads TGTGCCAGCAGCGCCCTAGCAGTCACAGATACGCAGTATTTT. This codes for CASSALAVTDTQYF.

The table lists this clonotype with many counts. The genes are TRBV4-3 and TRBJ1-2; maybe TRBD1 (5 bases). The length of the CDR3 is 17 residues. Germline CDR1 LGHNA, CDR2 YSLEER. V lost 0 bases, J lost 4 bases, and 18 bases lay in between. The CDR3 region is CASSQDSPGQGSYGYTF. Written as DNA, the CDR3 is TGCGCCAGCAGCCAAGATAGCCCCGGGCAGGGCAGCTATGGCTACACCTTC.

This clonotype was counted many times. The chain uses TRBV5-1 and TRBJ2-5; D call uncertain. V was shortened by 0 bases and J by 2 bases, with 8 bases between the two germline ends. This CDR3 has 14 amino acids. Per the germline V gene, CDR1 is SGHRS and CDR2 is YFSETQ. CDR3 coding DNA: TGCGCCAGCAGCTTGGATGGGTCTCAAGAGACCCAGTACTTC. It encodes CASSLDGSQETQYF.

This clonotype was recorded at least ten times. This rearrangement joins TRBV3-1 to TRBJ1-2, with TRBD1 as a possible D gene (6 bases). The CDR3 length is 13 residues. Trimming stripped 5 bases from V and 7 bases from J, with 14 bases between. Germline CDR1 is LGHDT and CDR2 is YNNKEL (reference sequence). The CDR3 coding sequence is TGTGCCAGCAGCAGTCTTGGCAGGGGTGGCTACACCTTC. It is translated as CASSSLGRGGYTF.

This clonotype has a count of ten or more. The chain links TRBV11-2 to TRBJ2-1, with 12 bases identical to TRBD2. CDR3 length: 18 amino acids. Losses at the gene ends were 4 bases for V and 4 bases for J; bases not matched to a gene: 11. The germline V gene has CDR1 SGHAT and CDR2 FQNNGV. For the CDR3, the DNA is TGTGCCAGCAGCTCTAAATCCGGACTAGCGGGGTTATACAATGAGCAGTTCTTC. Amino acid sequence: CASSSKSGLAGLYNEQFF.

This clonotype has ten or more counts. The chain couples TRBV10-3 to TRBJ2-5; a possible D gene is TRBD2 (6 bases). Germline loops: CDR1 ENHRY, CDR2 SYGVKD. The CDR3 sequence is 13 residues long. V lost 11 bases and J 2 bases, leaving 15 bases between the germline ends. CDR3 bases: TGTGCCTTATCGACGGGGGATCAAGAGACCCAGTACTTC. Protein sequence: CALSTGDQETQYF.

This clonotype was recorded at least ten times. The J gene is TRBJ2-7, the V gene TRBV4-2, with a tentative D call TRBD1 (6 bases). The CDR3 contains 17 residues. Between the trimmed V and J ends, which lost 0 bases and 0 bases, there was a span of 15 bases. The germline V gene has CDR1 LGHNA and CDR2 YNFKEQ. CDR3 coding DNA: TGTGCCAGCAGCCAAGAAGGTTGGGGGCAGAGCTCCTACGAGCAGTACTTC. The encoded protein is CASSQEGWGQSSYEQYF.

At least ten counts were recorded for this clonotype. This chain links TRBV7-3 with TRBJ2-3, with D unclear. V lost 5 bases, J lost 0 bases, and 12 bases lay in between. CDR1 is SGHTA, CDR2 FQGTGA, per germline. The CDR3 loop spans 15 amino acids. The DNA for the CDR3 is TGTGCCAGCAGCCGCAGACGGGCTAGCACAGATACGCAGTATTTT. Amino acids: CASSRRRASTDTQYF.

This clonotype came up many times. This CDR3 reads CASSSYGTGEEKLFF. The CDR3 DNA sequence: TGTGCCAGCAGCAGCTATGGGACAGGGGAGGAAAAACTGTTTTTT. The V call is TRBV27, the J call TRBJ1-4, with 10 nucleotides matching TRBD1. Germline CDR1 and CDR2: MNHEY and SMNVEV (reference sequence). CDR3 length: 15 residues. With 6 bases clipped from V and 8 bases from J, the junction kept 9 bases outside the gene matches.

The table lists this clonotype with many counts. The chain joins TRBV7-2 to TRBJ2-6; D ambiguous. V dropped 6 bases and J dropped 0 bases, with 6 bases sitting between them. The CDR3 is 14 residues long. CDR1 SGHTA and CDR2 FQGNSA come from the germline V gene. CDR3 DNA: TGTGCCAGCAGAAGGAACTCTGGGGCCAACGTCCTGACTTTC. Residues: CASRRNSGANVLTF.

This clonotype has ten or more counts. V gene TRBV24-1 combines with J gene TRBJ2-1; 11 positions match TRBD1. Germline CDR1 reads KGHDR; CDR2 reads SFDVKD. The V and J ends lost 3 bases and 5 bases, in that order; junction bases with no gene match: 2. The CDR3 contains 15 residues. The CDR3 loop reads CATSDPGQGDNEQFF. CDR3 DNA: TGTGCCACCAGTGATCCGGGACAGGGGGACAATGAGCAGTTCTTC.

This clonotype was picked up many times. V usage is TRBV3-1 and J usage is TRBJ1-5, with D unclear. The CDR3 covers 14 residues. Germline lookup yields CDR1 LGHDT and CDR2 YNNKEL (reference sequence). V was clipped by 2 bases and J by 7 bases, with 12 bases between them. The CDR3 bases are TGTGCCAGCAGCCAACGGGAGTCGACACAGCCCCAGCATTTT. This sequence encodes CASSQRESTQPQHF. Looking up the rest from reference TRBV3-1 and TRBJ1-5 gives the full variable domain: DTAVSQTPKYLVTQMGNDKSIKCEQNLGHDTMYWYKQDSKKFLKIMFSYNNKELIINETVPNRFSPKSPDKAHLNLHINSLELGDSAVYFCASSQRESTQPQHFGDGTRLSIL.

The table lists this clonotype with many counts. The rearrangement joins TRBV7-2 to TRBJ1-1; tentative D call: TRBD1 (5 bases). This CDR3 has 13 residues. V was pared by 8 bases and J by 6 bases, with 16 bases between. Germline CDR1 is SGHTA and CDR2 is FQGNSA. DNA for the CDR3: TGTGCCAGCTCGAGGGGATGGGGGGCTGAAGCTTTCTTT. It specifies CASSRGWGAEAFF.

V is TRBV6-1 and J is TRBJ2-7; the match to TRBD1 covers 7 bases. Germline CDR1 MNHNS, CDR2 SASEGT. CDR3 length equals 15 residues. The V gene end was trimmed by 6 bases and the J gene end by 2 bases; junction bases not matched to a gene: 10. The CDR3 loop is CASRLQGRNPYEQYV. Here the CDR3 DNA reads TGTGCCAGCAGACTACAGGGGCGTAATCCCTACGAGCAGTACGTC.

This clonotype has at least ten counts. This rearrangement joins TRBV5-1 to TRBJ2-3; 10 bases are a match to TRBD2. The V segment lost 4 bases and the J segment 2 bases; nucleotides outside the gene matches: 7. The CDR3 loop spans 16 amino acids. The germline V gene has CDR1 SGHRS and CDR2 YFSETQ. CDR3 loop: CASSPIAGGDTDTQYF. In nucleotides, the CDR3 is TGCGCCAGCAGCCCTATAGCGGGGGGCGACACAGATACGCAGTATTTT.

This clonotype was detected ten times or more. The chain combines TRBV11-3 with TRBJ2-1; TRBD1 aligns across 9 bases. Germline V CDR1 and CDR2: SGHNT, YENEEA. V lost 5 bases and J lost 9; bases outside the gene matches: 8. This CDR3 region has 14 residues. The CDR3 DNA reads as TGTGCCAGCAGCGGACAGGGGCGACGGGGTGAGCAGTTCTTC. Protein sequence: CASSGQGRRGEQFF.

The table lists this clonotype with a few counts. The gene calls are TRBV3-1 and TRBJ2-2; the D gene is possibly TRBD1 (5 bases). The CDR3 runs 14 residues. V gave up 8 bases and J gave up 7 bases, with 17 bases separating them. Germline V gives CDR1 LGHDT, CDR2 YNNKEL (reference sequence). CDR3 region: CASGRWGTGGELFF. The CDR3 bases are TGTGCCAGCGGTCGTTGGGGTACAGGCGGGGAGCTGTTTTTT.

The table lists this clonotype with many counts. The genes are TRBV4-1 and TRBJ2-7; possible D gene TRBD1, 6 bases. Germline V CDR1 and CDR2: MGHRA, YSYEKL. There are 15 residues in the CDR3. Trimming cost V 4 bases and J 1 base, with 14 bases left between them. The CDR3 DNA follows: TGCGCCAGCAGCCGAGACAGGAGCACTTCCTACGAGCAGTACGTC. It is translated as CASSRDRSTSYEQYV.

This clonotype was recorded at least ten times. This CDR3 is CASSLQGPRPNQPQHF. In DNA, the CDR3 is TGTGCCAGCAGCTTACAAGGGCCTCGTCCCAATCAGCCCCAGCATTTT. The chain uses TRBV5-5 and TRBJ1-5; D gene unclear. V lost 2 bases, J lost 3 bases, and 15 bases lay in between. Germline V CDR1 and CDR2: SGHKS, YYEKEE (reference sequence). The CDR3 has 16 residues.

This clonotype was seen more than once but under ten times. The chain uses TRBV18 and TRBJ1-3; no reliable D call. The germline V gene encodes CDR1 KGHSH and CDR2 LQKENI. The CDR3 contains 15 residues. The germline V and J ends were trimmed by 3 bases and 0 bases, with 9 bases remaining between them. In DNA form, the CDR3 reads TGTGCCAGCTCACCTTGGAGGAACTCTGGAAACACCATATATTTT. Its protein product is CASSPWRNSGNTIYF.

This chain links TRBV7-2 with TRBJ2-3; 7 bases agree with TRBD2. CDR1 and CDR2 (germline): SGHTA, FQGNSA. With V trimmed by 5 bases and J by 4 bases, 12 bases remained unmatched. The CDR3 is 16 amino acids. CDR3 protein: CASSPDRAGEPDTQYF. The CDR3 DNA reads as TGTGCCAGCAGCCCGGACCGGGCGGGGGAGCCAGATACGCAGTATTTT.

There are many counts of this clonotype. DNA for the CDR3: TGTGCCATCCCCCGAATGACAGCCCAAACTGATTCACCCCTCCACTTT. Translating it yields CAIPRMTAQTDSPLHF. The rearrangement links TRBV10-3 to TRBJ1-6, with a weak D call TRBD1 (5 bases). The germline gives CDR1 ENHRY, CDR2 SYGVKD. The CDR3 covers 16 residues. V lost 8 bases and J 8 bases, leaving 22 bases between the germline ends.

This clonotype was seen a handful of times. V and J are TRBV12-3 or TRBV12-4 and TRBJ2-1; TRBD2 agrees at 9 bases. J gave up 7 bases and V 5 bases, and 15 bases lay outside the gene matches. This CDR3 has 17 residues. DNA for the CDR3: TGTGCCAGCAGTACACCGGGGGGAAGCGGGGGGCGAAATGAGCAGTTCTTC. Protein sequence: CASSTPGGSGGRNEQFF.

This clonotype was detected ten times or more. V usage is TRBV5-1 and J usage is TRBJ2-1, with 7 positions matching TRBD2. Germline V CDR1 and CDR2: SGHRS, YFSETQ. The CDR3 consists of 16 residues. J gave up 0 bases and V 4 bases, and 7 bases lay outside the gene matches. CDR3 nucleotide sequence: TGCGCCAGCAGCCCCAGGGAGGGGAGCTCCTACAATGAGCAGTTCTTC. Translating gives CASSPREGSSYNEQFF. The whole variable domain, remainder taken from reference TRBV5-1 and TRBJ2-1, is KAGVTQTPRYLIKTRGQQVTLSCSPISGHRSVSWYQQTPGQGLQFLFEYFSETQRNKGNFPGRFSGRQFSNSRSEMNVSTLELGDSALYLCASSPREGSSYNEQFFGPGTRLTVL.

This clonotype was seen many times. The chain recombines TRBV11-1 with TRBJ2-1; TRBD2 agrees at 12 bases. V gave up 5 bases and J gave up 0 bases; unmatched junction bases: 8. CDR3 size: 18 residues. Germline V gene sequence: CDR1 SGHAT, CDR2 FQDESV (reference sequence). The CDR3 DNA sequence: TGTGCCAGCAGCCCAGGACTAGCGGGGCGTTACTCCTACAATGAGCAGTTCTTC. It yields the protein CASSPGLAGRYSYNEQFF.

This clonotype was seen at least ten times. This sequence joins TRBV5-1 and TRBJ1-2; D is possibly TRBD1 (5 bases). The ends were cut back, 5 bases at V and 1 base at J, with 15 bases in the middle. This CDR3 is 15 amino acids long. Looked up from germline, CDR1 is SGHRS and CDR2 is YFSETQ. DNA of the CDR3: TGCGCCAGCAGGCCCGGACAAGGTTATAACTATGGCTACACCTTC. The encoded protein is CASRPGQGYNYGYTF.

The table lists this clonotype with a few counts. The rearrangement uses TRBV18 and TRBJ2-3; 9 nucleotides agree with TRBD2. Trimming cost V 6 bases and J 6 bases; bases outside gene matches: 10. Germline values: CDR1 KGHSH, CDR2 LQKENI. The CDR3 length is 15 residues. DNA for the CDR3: TGTGCCAGCTCGCGAGCTAATAGCGGGGGTGATACGCAGTATTTT. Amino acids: CASSRANSGGDTQYF. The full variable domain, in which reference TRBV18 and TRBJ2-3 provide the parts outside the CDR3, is NAGVMQNPRHLVRRRGQEARLRCSPMKGHSHVYWYRQLPEEGLKFMVYLQKENIIDESGMPKERFSAEFPKEGPSILRIQQVVRGDSAAYFCASSRANSGGDTQYFGPGTRLTVL.

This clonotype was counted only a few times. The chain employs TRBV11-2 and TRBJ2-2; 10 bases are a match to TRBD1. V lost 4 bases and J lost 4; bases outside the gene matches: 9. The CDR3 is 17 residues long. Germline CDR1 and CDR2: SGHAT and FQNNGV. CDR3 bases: TGTGCCAGCAGCTCCTTCCGGGACAGGGGTCGCACCGGGGAGCTGTTTTTT. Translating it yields CASSSFRDRGRTGELFF.